This T cell receptor beta chain stems from a study of T-cell reconstitution after alpha-beta-depleted transplantation in children. The CDR3 loop spans 15 amino acids. V lost 1 base and J lost 7; bases outside the gene matches: 7. Germline values: CDR1 SGHTA, CDR2 FQGNSA. This clonotype was observed a few times. During its preparation, the TCRbeta library received unique molecular identifiers. MiXCR, run by TCRdb on the PCR reads, gives a single entry per CDR3 protein. This sample has 300,000 or so distinct CDR3 sequences, with roughly 9.5% found just once. V gene TRBV7-2 combines with J gene TRBJ1-5; TRBD1 aligns across 7 bases. Sample: PBMCs from the stem cell graft donor, taken from the stem cell graft. The source is a human donor who donated a stem cell graft to a child with SCID. The CDR3 DNA sequence: TGTGCCAGCAGCTTAGAGGCGACAGGGAGCCAGCCCCAGCATTTT. Translated: CASSLEATGSQPQHF.